This T cell receptor beta chain was sequenced for a study of blood T cell repertoires in COVID-19. Study information: The cDNA or gDNA used as material had been derived from T cells, B-cell-depleted T cells, or PBMCs.

Original processing notes: By means of reference gene primer amplification, nucleated cell counts were estimated. Data came from immunoSEQ multiplex PCR; TCRdb stores just in-frame clones and leaves some out. From that table come the V and J calls and clone size; the DNA was used to work out D and trimming. The data contain 85,000 to 110,000 clones, approximately 86% of them singletons. The germline gives CDR1 LNHDA, CDR2 SQIVND (reference sequence). The CDR3 is 15 residues long. The V segment lost 10 bases and the J segment 5 bases; nucleotides outside the gene matches: 12. The chain has TRBV19 and TRBJ2-2, with 8 positions matching TRBD2. Sequencing was performed on peripheral blood. This receptor was taken from a human donor in a cohort sampled during active COVID-19. The CDR3 sequence: CATTGGAGRTGELFF. Here the CDR3 DNA reads TGTGCCACTACGGGAGGGGCCGGACGGACCGGGGAGCTGTTTTTT. Combining the CDR3 with reference TRBV19 and TRBJ2-2 gives the whole variable domain DGGITQSPKYLFRKEGQNVTLSCEQNLNHDAMYWYRQDPGQGLRLIYYSQIVNDFQKGDIAEGYSVSREKKESFPLTVTSAQKNPTAFYLCATTGGAGRTGELFFGEGSRLTVL.